One T cell receptor (beta chain) is described in this entry. No antigen is known for it. The CDR3 extends over 13 amino acids. Germline CDR1 reads SGHRS; CDR2 reads YFSETQ. With 0 bases removed from V and 4 bases from J, the gap between germline ends came to 7 bases. Individual cDNA molecules had unique molecular identifiers attached to them by the library. As processed by the authors: Per-sample TCR counts ranged from 23,224 to 690,600, median 95,638. TCRdb itself ran the 5' RACE reads through MiXCR, one entry per CDR3 protein. The authors' filters were not applied to this entry. The sample contains under 150,000 distinct CDR3 sequences, around a fifth of which appear only once. The sample comes from a study of human T cells and chemical hapten exposure. The wider study: From small differences in pooled library volume came most of the variation in per-sample TCR yields.

RNA extraction used unfractionated whole blood as the source of total RNA. Findings of the study overall: Once DPC sensitization occurred, TCRs above 1 in 1000 frequency showed no change.

V and J are TRBV5-1 and TRBJ2-5; D is undetermined. The clonotype comes from a human donor in good health. CDR3 sequence reads: CASSLGHGETQYF. In DNA, the CDR3 is TGCGCCAGCAGCTTGGGGCACGGAGAGACCCAGTACTTC.